These 11 T cell receptor beta chains originate from one sample sequenced in a study of regulatory T cells in long-lasting Graves disease. Time point given: persistent/refractory GD, antithyroid drugs over 5 years with positive TRAb. TCR sequences were obtained from RNA taken from PBMCs. Building of the TCR beta libraries involved iRepertoire HTBI primers and Arm-PCR of CDR3 regions. TCRdb used MiXCR to reprocess the multiplex PCR reads, holding one entry per CDR3 protein. The data show some 370,000 distinct CDR3 sequences, with more than 20% seen just once and less than 25% held by the top ten. The sample consisted of peripheral blood mononuclear cells (PBMCs), taken when the disease was refractory, from a patient treated with antithyroid drugs. The receptors come from a female donor with Graves disease.

This clonotype was recorded a few times. The chain has TRBV25-1 and TRBJ2-7; D uncertain. V was cut by 4 bases and J by 9 bases, with 13 bases left in between. Per the germline V gene, CDR1 is MGHDK and CDR2 is SYGVNS. This CDR3 has 12 amino acids. The chain's CDR3 is CASSGDPRRQYF. The CDR3 DNA sequence: TGTGCCAGCAGTGGGGATCCACGTCGGCAGTACTTC.

The chain employs TRBV7-9 and TRBJ2-1, with D perhaps matching TRBD1 (6 bases). The CDR3 loop spans 15 amino acids. The V gene's germline CDR1 is SEHNR and CDR2 FQNEAQ (reference sequence). V was pared by 3 bases and J by 4 bases, with 13 bases between. The DNA for the CDR3 is TGTGCCAGCAGCTTTTTAGGGGGAACTTACAATGAGCAGTTCTTC. It yields the protein CASSFLGGTYNEQFF.

This clonotype was observed a handful of times. The chain employs TRBV19 and TRBJ1-5; perhaps TRBD1 as D (5 bases). V was shortened by 7 bases and J by 7 bases, with 11 bases between the two germline ends. The CDR3 is made up of 12 amino acids. Germline V lookup: CDR1 LNHDA, CDR2 SQIVND (reference sequence). This CDR3 is CASNWGTQPQHF. The CDR3 DNA is TGTGCCAGTAACTGGGGCACCCAGCCCCAGCATTTT. The full variable domain, in which reference TRBV19 and TRBJ1-5 provide the parts outside the CDR3, is DGGITQSPKYLFRKEGQNVTLSCEQNLNHDAMYWYRQDPGQGLRLIYYSQIVNDFQKGDIAEGYSVSREKKESFPLTVTSAQKNPTAFYLCASNWGTQPQHFGDGTRLSIL.

This clonotype occurred once. The rearrangement joins TRBV20-1 to TRBJ1-1; TRBD1 agrees at 8 bases. J lost 6 bases, V lost 1 base, and 13 bases had no gene match. CDR1 and CDR2 from the germline V gene are DFQATT and SNEGSKA (reference sequence). The CDR3 sequence is 16 residues long. The CDR3 sequence: CSARVGQGASRSEAFF. The CDR3 DNA sequence: TGCAGTGCTAGAGTGGGGCAGGGGGCTTCTCGGTCTGAAGCTTTCTTT.

The sample holds a few counts of this clonotype. V usage is TRBV30 and J usage is TRBJ2-7; the match to TRBD2 covers 9 bases. The CDR3 spans 15 residues. CDR1 and CDR2 from the germline V gene are GTSNPN and SVGIG (reference sequence). Trimming at V came to 8 bases and at J to 6 bases, leaving 17 bases not matched to a gene. The CDR3 DNA reads as TGTGCCCTGTACCTCTGGGCGGGAGGGTTTATCGAGCAGTACTTC. Amino acid sequence: CALYLWAGGFIEQYF.

The genes are TRBV6-1 and TRBJ1-6; tentatively, D is TRBD1 (6 bases). Germline CDR1 MNHNS, CDR2 SASEGT. CDR3 length: 14 amino acids. The V end was cut by 2 bases, the J end by 9 bases, with 11 bases between. The DNA of the CDR3 is TGTGCCAGCAGTGAATTGGCAGGGGTTTCACCCCTCCACTTT. Translation gives CASSELAGVSPLHF.

V and J are TRBV9 and TRBJ2-3; D may be TRBD2 (6 bases). The CDR3 has 14 amino acids. Germline-derived CDR1 and CDR2 are SGDLS and YYNGEE. Deletions cut 0 bases from V and 3 bases from J, with 8 bases between. CDR3 protein: CASSVDGGTDTQYF. In nucleotides, the CDR3 is TGTGCCAGCAGCGTAGATGGGGGGACAGATACGCAGTATTTT.

This clonotype was counted ten times or more. The chain uses TRBV11-2 and TRBJ2-5; 7 bases align to TRBD1. Germline lookup yields CDR1 SGHAT and CDR2 FQNNGV. This CDR3 contains 14 residues. The junction had 2 bases not matched to a gene; V was cut back by 1 base and J by 3 bases. In nucleotides, the CDR3 is TGTGCCAGCAGCTTAGTGGGGACAGAAGAGACCCAGTACTTC. Its protein is CASSLVGTEETQYF. The entire variable domain, with the rest obtained from reference TRBV11-2 and TRBJ2-5, is as follows: EAGVAQSPRYKIIEKRQSVAFWCNPISGHATLYWYQQILGQGPKLLIQFQNNGVVDDSQLPKDRFSAERLKGVDSTLKIQPAKLEDSAVYLCASSLVGTEETQYFGPGTRLLVL.

The chain carries TRBV19 and TRBJ1-4; tentatively, D is TRBD1 (6 bases). CDR3 length: 13 amino acids. V was trimmed by 6 bases and J by 11 bases, leaving 16 bases between them. Looked up from germline, CDR1 is LNHDA and CDR2 is SQIVND (reference sequence). The CDR3 nucleotides are TGTGCCAGTAGGAACCCCAGGGGAGGGAAACTGTTTTTT. Encoded protein: CASRNPRGGKLFF.

CDR3 region: CASSFEGQGASNTEAFF. CDR3 DNA: TGTGCCAGCAGTTTTGAGGGACAGGGGGCGTCGAACACTGAAGCTTTCTTT. The gene calls are TRBV6-5 and TRBJ1-1; the match to TRBD1 covers 12 bases. The CDR3 length is 17 residues. Germline values: CDR1 MNHEY, CDR2 SVGAGI. Trimming removed 4 bases from V and 1 base from J; junction bases left unmatched: 7.

The V call is TRBV7-2, the J call TRBJ2-7, with 8 bases that match TRBD2. V was clipped by 4 bases and J by 7 bases; unmatched bases: 15. The CDR3 totals 16 residues. From germline, CDR1 is SGHTA and CDR2 FQGNSA. The CDR3 DNA follows: TGTGCCAGCAGCTACACAGTGAGCGGGAGAATATGGGAGCAGTACTTC. Translation gives CASSYTVSGRIWEQYF.